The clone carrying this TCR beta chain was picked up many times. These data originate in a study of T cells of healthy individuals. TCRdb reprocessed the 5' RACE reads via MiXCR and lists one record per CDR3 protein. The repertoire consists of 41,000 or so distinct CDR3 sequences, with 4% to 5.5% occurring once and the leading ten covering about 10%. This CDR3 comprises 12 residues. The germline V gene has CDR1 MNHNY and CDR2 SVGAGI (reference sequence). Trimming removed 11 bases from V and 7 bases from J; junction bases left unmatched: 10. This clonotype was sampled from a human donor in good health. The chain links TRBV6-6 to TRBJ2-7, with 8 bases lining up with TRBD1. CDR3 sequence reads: CACRTGSGEQYF. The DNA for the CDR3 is TGTGCCTGTAGGACAGGGTCGGGAGAGCAGTACTTC.